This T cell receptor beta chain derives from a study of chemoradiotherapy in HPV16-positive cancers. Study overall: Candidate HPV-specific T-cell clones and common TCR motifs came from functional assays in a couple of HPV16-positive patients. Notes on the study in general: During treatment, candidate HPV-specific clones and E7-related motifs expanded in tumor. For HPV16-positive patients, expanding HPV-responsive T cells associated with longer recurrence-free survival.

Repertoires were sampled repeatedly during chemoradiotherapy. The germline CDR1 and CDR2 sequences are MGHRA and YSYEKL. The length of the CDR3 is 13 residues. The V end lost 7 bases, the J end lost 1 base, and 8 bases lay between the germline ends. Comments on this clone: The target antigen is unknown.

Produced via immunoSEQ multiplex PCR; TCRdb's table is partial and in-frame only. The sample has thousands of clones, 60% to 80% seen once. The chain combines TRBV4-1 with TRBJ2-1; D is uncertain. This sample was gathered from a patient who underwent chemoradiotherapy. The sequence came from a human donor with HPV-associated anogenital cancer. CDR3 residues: CASIGRSYNEQFF. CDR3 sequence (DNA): TGCGCCAGCATAGGTCGGTCCTACAATGAGCAGTTCTTC.